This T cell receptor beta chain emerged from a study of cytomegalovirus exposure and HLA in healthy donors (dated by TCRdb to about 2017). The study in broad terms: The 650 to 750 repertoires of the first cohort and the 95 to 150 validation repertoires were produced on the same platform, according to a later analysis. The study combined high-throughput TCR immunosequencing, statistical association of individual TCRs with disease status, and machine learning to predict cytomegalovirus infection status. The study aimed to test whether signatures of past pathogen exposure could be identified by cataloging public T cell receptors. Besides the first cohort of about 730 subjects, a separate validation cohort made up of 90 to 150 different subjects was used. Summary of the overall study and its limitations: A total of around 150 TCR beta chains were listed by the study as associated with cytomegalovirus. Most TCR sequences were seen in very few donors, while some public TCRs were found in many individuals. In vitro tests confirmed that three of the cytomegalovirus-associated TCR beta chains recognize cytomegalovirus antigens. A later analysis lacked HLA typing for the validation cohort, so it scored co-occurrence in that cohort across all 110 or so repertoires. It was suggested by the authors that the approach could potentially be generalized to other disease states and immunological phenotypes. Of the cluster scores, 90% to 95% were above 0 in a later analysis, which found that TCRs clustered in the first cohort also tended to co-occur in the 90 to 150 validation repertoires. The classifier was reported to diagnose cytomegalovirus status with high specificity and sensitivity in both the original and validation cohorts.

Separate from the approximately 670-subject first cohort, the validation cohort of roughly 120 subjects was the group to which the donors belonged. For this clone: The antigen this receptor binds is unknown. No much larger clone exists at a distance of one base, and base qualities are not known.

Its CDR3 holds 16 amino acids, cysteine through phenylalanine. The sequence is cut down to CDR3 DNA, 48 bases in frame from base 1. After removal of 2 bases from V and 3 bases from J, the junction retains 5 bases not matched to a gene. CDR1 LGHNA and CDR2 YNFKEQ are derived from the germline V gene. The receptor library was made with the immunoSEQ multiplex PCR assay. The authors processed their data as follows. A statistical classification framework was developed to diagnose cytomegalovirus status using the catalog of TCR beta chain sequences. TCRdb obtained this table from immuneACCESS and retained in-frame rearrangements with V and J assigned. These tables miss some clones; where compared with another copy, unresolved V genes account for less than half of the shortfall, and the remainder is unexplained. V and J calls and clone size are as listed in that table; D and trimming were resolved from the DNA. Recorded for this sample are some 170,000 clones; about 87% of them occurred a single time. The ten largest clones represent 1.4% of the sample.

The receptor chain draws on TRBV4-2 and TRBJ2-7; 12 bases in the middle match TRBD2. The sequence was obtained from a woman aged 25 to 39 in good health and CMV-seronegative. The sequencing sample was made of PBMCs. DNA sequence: TGTGCCAGCAGCCAACCGGGACTAGCGGGTAACTACGAGCAGTACTTC. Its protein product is CASSQPGLAGNYEQYF.